These T cell receptor beta chains were read from a single sample in a study of blood T cell repertoires in COVID-19. Here immunoSEQ multiplex PCR was the method, and the copy in TCRdb shows in-frame clones only, minus some. The table includes a few hundred thousand clones, approximately 90% detected once. Input material: peripheral blood. These TCRs come from a man aged 60 to 75 who had recovered from COVID-19. The CDR3 runs from the conserved cysteine through the conserved F or W. Fields, in order: D gene, V gene, J gene, clone size, CDR3 DNA, CDR3 protein. The D gene is left open where the match is weak. Clone size is not always given. Where it is, it says once, few, many or a class for expanded clones.

TRBD1	TRBV18	TRBJ1-1	-	TGTGCCAGCTCACCACCCATTGTACAGGGGAAAGCTTTCTTT	CASSPPIVQGKAFF
TRBD2	TRBV9	TRBJ2-5	-	TGTGCCAGCAGCGTGTCGGTTGGCGGGGGGGAAGAGACCCAGTACTTC	CASSVSVGGGEETQYF
-	TRBV11-2	TRBJ2-1	once	TGTGCCAGCAGCTTAATAACAGGGATTGAGCAGTTCTTC	CASSLITGIEQFF
TRBD1	TRBV10-3	TRBJ1-1	-	TGTGCCATCAGTAAGGACAGGCCCACTGAAGCTTTCTTT	CAISKDRPTEAFF
TRBD1	TRBV5-1	TRBJ1-5	-	TGCGCCAGCAGCTCGGGGACAGGGGGTAGCAATCAGCCCCAGCATTTT	CASSSGTGGSNQPQHF
TRBD2	TRBV4-2	TRBJ2-5	-	TGTGCCAGCAGCCAGGGAGGACTAGCGGGGGAGTACCAAGAGACCCAGTACTTC	CASSQGGLAGEYQETQYF
-	TRBV19	TRBJ1-2	-	TGTGCCAGTAGTAAAAACAGAATCGGCGAGGGCACCTTC	CASSKNRIGEGTF
-	TRBV6-5	TRBJ1-2	-	TGTGCCATTCTAGACCCCCCATGGGGCTACACCTTC	CAILDPPWGYTF
-	TRBV3-1/TRBV3-2	TRBJ2-3	once	TGTGCCAGCAGCCAAGATCTTGCAGATACGCAGTATTTT	CASSQDLADTQYF
-	TRBV11-2	TRBJ1-1	-	TGTGCCAGCAGCTTAGACAGGGTGAACACTGAAGCTTTCTTT	CASSLDRVNTEAFF
-	TRBV5-6	TRBJ2-2	once	TGTGCCAGCAGTTTTTTAGCGCCGGGAACCTTCACCGGGGAGCTGTTTTTT	CASSFLAPGTFTGELFF
TRBD1	TRBV7-2	TRBJ2-1	-	TGTGCCAGCAGCTCAAGACAGGGAACCTACAATGAGCAGTTCTTC	CASSSRQGTYNEQFF
-	TRBV7-9	TRBJ2-7	few	TGTGCCTCCAACAGATTAACCTCCTACGAGCAGTACTTC	CASNRLTSYEQYF
TRBD2	TRBV4-1	TRBJ2-3	-	TGCGCCAGCAGCCCGTTAGCGGGGGGGGCGGCAGATACGCAGTATTTT	CASSPLAGGAADTQYF
-	TRBV10-3	TRBJ2-7	-	TGTGCCATCAGTGAGTGGTCCCCGAGAGCCTACGAGCAGTACTTC	CAISEWSPRAYEQYF
TRBD2	TRBV11-1	TRBJ2-7	-	TGTGCCAGCAGCCCTGGACTAGCGGGGGGGCCCGAGCAGTACTTC	CASSPGLAGGPEQYF
-	TRBV9	TRBJ2-7	-	TGTGCCAGCAGCGTCGGTCCCCACTACGAGCAGTACTTC	CASSVGPHYEQYF
-	TRBV30	TRBJ1-2	-	TGTGCCTGGGGCAGAGGCTACGAGGGCTACACCTTC	CAWGRGYEGYTF
-	TRBV7-2	TRBJ1-4	-	TGTGCCAGCAGCTCCGGGTTTGCAACTAATGAAAAACTGTTTTTT	CASSSGFATNEKLFF
-	TRBV11-2	TRBJ1-4	-	TGTGCCAGCAGCGCCCTACGTGGAGGGCGGGCTAATGAAAAACTGTTTTTT	CASSALRGGRANEKLFF
-	TRBV14	TRBJ1-1	-	TGTGCCAGCAGCCAAGTGTCGGGTTATATAAACACTGAAGCTTTCTTT	CASSQVSGYINTEAFF
-	TRBV7-7	TRBJ2-2	-	TGTGCTAGCTCAGGGAATTCAACGAACACCGGGGAGCTGTTTTTT	CASSGNSTNTGELFF
-	TRBV7-3	TRBJ1-6	-	TGTGCCAGCAGCTTGGCCGCGGACAGCAATTCACCCCTCCACTTT	CASSLAADSNSPLHF
TRBD2	TRBV7-2	TRBJ2-7	-	TGTGCCAGCAGCGCAAGCGGGGGGGTCTCCTACGAGCAGTACTTC	CASSASGGVSYEQYF
-	TRBV11-2	TRBJ2-7	-	TGTGCCAGCAGTCTCGGAGCAGGGCTTGCCTACGAGCAGTACTTC	CASSLGAGLAYEQYF
-	TRBV6-5	TRBJ1-5	-	TGTGCCAGCACCGGGGGGACCTCTGGGAATCAGCCCCAGCATTTT	CASTGGTSGNQPQHF
TRBD1	TRBV13	TRBJ2-5	once	TGTGCCAGCAGCTCAACCGGGACAGGGGATACGAAGACCCAGTACTTC	CASSSTGTGDTKTQYF
-	TRBV7-9	TRBJ1-4	-	TGTGCCAGCAGCGAACAGATAACAACTAATGAAAAACTGTTTTTT	CASSEQITTNEKLFF
-	TRBV29-1	TRBJ2-3	-	TGCAGCGAAAGACAGGTCCAAGGGACGCAGTATTTT	CSERQVQGTQYF
-	TRBV24-1	TRBJ2-1	-	TGTGCCACCAGTCCTAGCGAGTCCTACAATGAGCAGTTCTTC	CATSPSESYNEQFF
TRBD1	TRBV19	TRBJ1-6	-	TGTGCCACCCTGAATCCGTCCGGGACAGGAGGTAATTCACCCCTCCACTTT	CATLNPSGTGGNSPLHF
-	TRBV7-6	TRBJ2-5	few	TGTGCCAGCAGTCGGGGCCAAGAGACCCAGTACTTC	CASSRGQETQYF
-	TRBV5-1	TRBJ2-7	-	TGCGCCAGCAGCTTGGCTGAGGGCACCGCCTACGAGCAGTACTTC	CASSLAEGTAYEQYF
-	TRBV5-1	TRBJ2-7	-	TGCGCCAGCAGCGAGACTAGTTACGAGCAGTACTTC	CASSETSYEQYF
TRBD1	TRBV4-1	TRBJ1-5	once	TGCGCCAGCAGCCGGCCCGACAGGGATGGTGGGGATCAGCCCCAGCATTTT	CASSRPDRDGGDQPQHF
-	TRBV5-1	TRBJ1-6	-	TGCGCCAGCAGCTTGGAGTCGGGAAGACCTAATTCACCCCTCCACTTT	CASSLESGRPNSPLHF
TRBD1	TRBV19	TRBJ1-4	once	TGTGCCAGTAGTTTGGGACAGGTCAATGAAAAACTGTTTTTT	CASSLGQVNEKLFF
TRBD2	TRBV5-6	TRBJ2-7	once	TGTGCCAGCAGCTTGCTGGGCAGGGCGGGGGGTCGCAACTACGAGCAGTACTTC	CASSLLGRAGGRNYEQYF
TRBD1	TRBV7-9	TRBJ1-4	-	TGTGCCAGCAGTCAGGGACAGGGAGGTGAAAAACTGTTTTTT	CASSQGQGGEKLFF
-	TRBV19	TRBJ1-4	-	TGTGCCAGTAGTATAGGACCGGGAAACCTGTTTTTT	CASSIGPGNLFF
-	TRBV19	TRBJ1-5	-	TGTGCCAGCACGGGGGGGGGAAAGAGCAATCAGCCCCAGCATTTT	CASTGGGKSNQPQHF
TRBD1	TRBV2	TRBJ1-5	-	TGTGCCAGCAGTGAAAGGGGACAGGGTAATCAGCCCCAGCATTTT	CASSERGQGNQPQHF
TRBD2	TRBV9	TRBJ2-3	-	TGTGCCAGCAGCGTTCAGCGGGGGGGTACAGATACGCAGTATTTT	CASSVQRGGTDTQYF
-	TRBV5-8	TRBJ2-3	-	TGTGCCAGCAGCTTGGAGTTCAGGAGCACAGATACGCAGTATTTT	CASSLEFRSTDTQYF
TRBD1	TRBV27	TRBJ1-6	-	TGTGCCAGCAGCGAAGGCGACGGACAGGTGATGATGTATAGGAATTCACCCCTCCACTTT	CASSEGDGQVMMYRNSPLHF
TRBD1	TRBV7-3	TRBJ1-2	-	TGTGCCAGCAGTCGACAGGGTGTCTATGGCTACACCTTC	CASSRQGVYGYTF
TRBD1	TRBV19	TRBJ1-5	few	TGTGCCAGTAGGCCAACAGGGGGCCACAATCAGCCCCAGCATTTT	CASRPTGGHNQPQHF
-	TRBV15	TRBJ1-2	-	TGTGCCACCAGCAGCGTCCGGGGCTACACCTTC	CATSSVRGYTF
-	TRBV19	TRBJ2-3	-	TGTGCCAGTAGTATACGGGTTGCAGATACGCAGTATTTT	CASSIRVADTQYF
-	TRBV7-8	TRBJ2-7	-	TGTGCCAGCAGCTTAGTCCTTACCTACGAGCAGTACTTC	CASSLVLTYEQYF
-	TRBV6-5	TRBJ1-3	-	TGTGCCAGCAGTTACTCGAAGGGGAATGGTGGAAACACCATATATTTT	CASSYSKGNGGNTIYF
TRBD2	TRBV11-2	TRBJ2-1	-	TGTGCCAGCTACGGGGGGGCCGACAATGAGCAGTTCTTC	CASYGGADNEQFF
-	TRBV7-9	TRBJ1-2	-	TGTGCCAGCAGCCTAAACCCGGGGGGCTCCTATGGCTACACCTTC	CASSLNPGGSYGYTF
-	TRBV27	TRBJ1-5	-	TGTGCCAGCAGTTTTAGCGGCACAGCTTATAGCAATCAGCCCCAGCATTTT	CASSFSGTAYSNQPQHF
-	TRBV9	TRBJ2-7	-	TGTGCCAGCAACGCTGCGGGGAGCAACGAGCAGTACTTC	CASNAAGSNEQYF
-	TRBV4-1	TRBJ2-6	-	TGCGCCAGCAACAGAGCCTCTGGGGCCAACGTCCTGACTTTC	CASNRASGANVLTF
-	TRBV4-2	TRBJ1-5	-	TGTGCCAGCAGCCAAGATAGCGGGGGGCGACAGCCCCAGCATTTT	CASSQDSGGRQPQHF